This TCR beta chain was documented in a study of cytomegalovirus exposure and HLA in healthy donors. The study ran its PCR with 60 Vbeta and 13 Jbeta primers. Data came from immunoSEQ multiplex PCR; TCRdb stores just in-frame clones and leaves some out. The sample records hundreds of thousands of clones, around 83% being singletons. Looked up from germline, CDR1 is SGHTA and CDR2 is FQGNSA. CDR3 length: 16 residues. The V gene end was trimmed by 5 bases and the J gene end by 6 bases; junction bases not matched to a gene: 12. This TCR was sampled from a girl aged 2-10 years in good health and CMV-seronegative. Material for sequencing was PBMCs. The V and J genes are TRBV7-2 and TRBJ2-2; 7 bases align to TRBD2. The CDR3 sequence is CASSGETSIWAGELFF. CDR3 bases: TGTGCCAGCAGCGGAGAGACTAGCATCTGGGCCGGGGAGCTGTTTTTT.